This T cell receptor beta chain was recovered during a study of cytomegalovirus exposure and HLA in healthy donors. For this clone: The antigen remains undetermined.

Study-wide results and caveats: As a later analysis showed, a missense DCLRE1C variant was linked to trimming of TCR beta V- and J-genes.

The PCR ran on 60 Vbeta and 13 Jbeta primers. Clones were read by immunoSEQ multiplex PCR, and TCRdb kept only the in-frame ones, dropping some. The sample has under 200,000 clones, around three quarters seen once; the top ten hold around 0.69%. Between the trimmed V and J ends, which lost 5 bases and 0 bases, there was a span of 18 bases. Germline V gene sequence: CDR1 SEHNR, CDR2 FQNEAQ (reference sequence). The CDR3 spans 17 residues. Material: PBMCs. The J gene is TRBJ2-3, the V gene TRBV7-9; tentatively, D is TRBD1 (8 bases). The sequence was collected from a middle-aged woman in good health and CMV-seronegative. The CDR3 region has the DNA TGTGCCAGCAGCCACCGCGGGGGACAGGCCAGCACAGATACGCAGTATTTT. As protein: CASSHRGGQASTDTQYF.